Each of the 9 T cell receptor beta chains below was sequenced from the same sample in a study of blood T cell repertoires in COVID-19. Some clones are missing from TCRdb's copy, which holds only in-frame ones; the method was immunoSEQ multiplex PCR. The data hold about 81,000 clones, with under 90% observed a single time. The sequenced material came from peripheral blood. The receptors shown here come from a human donor in a cohort sampled during active COVID-19.

The chain combines TRBV5-6 with TRBJ1-1; D is unclear. V gave up 3 bases and J gave up 3 bases, with 12 bases separating them. The CDR3 sequence is 14 residues long. Looked up from germline, CDR1 is SGHDT and CDR2 is YYEEEE. CDR3 loop: CASSSSDGYTEAFF. CDR3 DNA: TGTGCCAGCAGCTCCTCTGACGGGTACACTGAAGCTTTCTTT.

The chain recombines TRBV7-7 with TRBJ2-2; 9 nucleotides match TRBD2. Germline-derived CDR1 and CDR2 are SSHAT and FNYEAQ (reference sequence). V lost 3 bases to trimming and J lost 4 bases; unmatched junction nucleotides: 9. The length of the CDR3 is 17 residues. The CDR3 sequence: CASSFSAGGPGTGELFF. CDR3 DNA: TGTGCCAGCAGCTTTTCTGCGGGGGGGCCCGGCACCGGGGAGCTGTTTTTT.

This clone is a singleton in its sample. The chain couples TRBV3-1 (or the pseudogene TRBV3-2) to TRBJ2-1; 8 nucleotides agree with TRBD1. The germline V gene encodes CDR1 LGHDT and CDR2 YNNKEL (reference sequence). With V trimmed by 4 bases and J by 13 bases, 9 bases remained unmatched. The CDR3 runs to 13 residues. The CDR3 nucleotides read TGTGCCAGCAGCCTTCAAACCGGGACAGGACAGTTCTTC. Its translation is CASSLQTGTGQFF.

The CDR3 nucleotides read TGCGCCAGCAGCCATCTAGTCGCAACTAATGAAAAACTGTTTTTT. Translation gives CASSHLVATNEKLFF. This chain uses TRBV4-1 with TRBJ1-4; D is unclear. The CDR3 totals 15 residues. V was shortened by 3 bases and J by 0 bases, with 8 bases between the two germline ends. Germline-derived CDR1 and CDR2 are MGHRA and YSYEKL.

The chain couples TRBV4-1 to TRBJ2-2; TRBD2 matches at 7 bases. V dropped 1 base and J dropped 0; count of bases not matched to a gene: 5. This CDR3 is built from 17 residues. Per germline, CDR1 MGHRA and CDR2 YSYEKL. The CDR3 protein is CASSQGGGGSNTGELFF. The CDR3 coding sequence is TGCGCCAGCAGCCAAGGGGGGGGAGGATCGAACACCGGGGAGCTGTTTTTT.

The chain is built from TRBV28 and TRBJ1-5; 7 bases are shared with TRBD1. Germline V CDR1 and CDR2: MDHEN, SYDVKM. Germline trimming cut 7 bases from V and 1 base from J; bases unmatched to any gene: 1. This CDR3 comprises 13 residues. For the CDR3, the DNA is TGTGCCAGCAAGGGGGCAAGCAATCAGCCCCAGCATTTT. Translating it yields CASKGASNQPQHF.

This chain's CDR3 is CASSLGLQGGVPYEQYF. Written as DNA, the CDR3 is TGTGCCAGCAGCTTGGGCTTGCAGGGTGGTGTTCCGTACGAGCAGTACTTC. This rearrangement joins TRBV11-2 to TRBJ2-7; possible D gene TRBD1, 5 bases. This CDR3 has 17 amino acids. Germline V CDR1 and CDR2: SGHAT, FQNNGV. V was clipped by 3 bases and J by 4 bases, with 22 bases between them.

The CDR3 DNA is TGTGCCAGCAGAGAGAACAGGGAGAAGAGGAACACTGAAGCTTTCTTT. Translation gives CASRENREKRNTEAFF. The chain combines TRBV11-1 with TRBJ1-1; D may be TRBD1 (6 bases). The V end was cut by 6 bases, the J end by 1 base, with 18 bases between. Per the germline V gene, CDR1 is SGHAT and CDR2 is FQDESV (reference sequence). This CDR3 comprises 16 residues.

This chain uses TRBV5-6 with TRBJ1-6, with a weak D call TRBD1 (5 bases). CDR3 length equals 15 residues. Germline CDR1 is SGHDT and CDR2 is YYEEEE. Trimming pared 1 base from V and 9 bases from J, leaving 14 bases between. Here the CDR3 DNA reads TGTGCCAGCAGCTTGAGTGGGCAGGGTGTTTCACCCCTCCACTTT. This gives the protein CASSLSGQGVSPLHF.